This T cell receptor beta chain was retrieved from a study of neoadjuvant anti-PD-1 for oral cavity cancer. Background on the study: Patients mostly received three to four biweekly nivolumab doses at 3 mg/kg before surgery.

Time point in this sample: after neoadjuvant nivolumab, at surgical resection. Analysis of PBMCs was direct, with no culture step. Worth noting for this clone: The antigen remains unidentified.

Study-wide findings and caveats: PBMC Gini-index clonality exceeded responders' in non-responders post-nivolumab.

Most PBMC samples had roughly 0.45 ug input DNA in six replicates. TCRdb's table, derived via immunoSEQ multiplex PCR, lists solely in-frame clones and lacks some. Of approximately 8,400 clones listed, around 75% are singletons. Looked up from germline, CDR1 is MNHEY and CDR2 is SVGAGI. V was pared by 6 bases and J by 6 bases, with 9 bases between. This CDR3 has 13 residues. This TCR came from a person between 40 and 80 years old with oral cavity squamous cell carcinoma. The chain joins TRBV6-5 to TRBJ1-6; D remains unclear. The specimen was PBMCs, collected after nivolumab (anti-PD-1) treatment. DNA of the CDR3: TGTGCCAGCAGGGAGGCACCTAATTCACCCCTCCACTTT. Translation: CASREAPNSPLHF.